This TCR beta chain was identified in a study of blood T cell repertoires in COVID-19 (dated by TCRdb to between 2020 and 2021). Some background on the complete study: Samples covering the acute and convalescent phases of COVID-19 were provided by collaborators in the United States, Italy and Spain. The material from the prospective study consisted of cDNA or gDNA derived from T cells, B-cell-depleted T cells, or PBMCs. Deeply sampled blood TCRbeta repertoires from subjects exposed to, actively infected with, or recovered from COVID-19 were included in the dataset. The repertoires were released in a freely available public database meant as a resource for research on the immune response to SARS-CoV-2. Samples were obtained from the ongoing ImmuneRACE study (first 160 participants) and from 950 to 1,500 subjects provided by 6 global collaborators. Nearly every sample came with metadata listing a de-identified subject ID, COVID-19 status, age in years and sex. HLA class I and class II types, where available, came from metadata supplied by the sample provider rather than from assay-based typing. Study-wide conclusions, independent of this receptor: Clinical and demographic metadata were provided uncurated, with the amount varying by source and participant.

CDR1 and CDR2 are drawn from the germline V gene (reference sequence): SEHNR, FQNEAQ. Measured from the cysteine to the phenylalanine, the CDR3 is 14 residues long. Solely the CDR3 DNA is kept, with 42 bases framed from the first base. The V and J ends are trimmed by 0 bases and 5 bases, leaving 10 bases between them. Comment on this clone: The target of this receptor is not known. Base qualities are not at hand, and no much larger clone is one base apart.

TCRbeta CDR3 regions were amplified from genomic DNA by means of the immunoSEQ Assay, a bias-controlled multiplex PCR. Per the original workflow: The number of nucleated cells in each sample was estimated from the amplification of reference gene primers within the assay. To quantify the absolute abundance of each unique TCRbeta CDR3 rearrangement, sequence reads were collapsed and filtered. Productive Simpson clonality was computed per sample as the square root of Simpson's diversity index over productive rearrangements. The table comes from immuneACCESS by way of TCRdb, which keeps in-frame sequences with V and J called. Part of the clones is missing from these tables; in studies checked, under half for an unresolved V gene and the rest for unknown reasons. The V and J calls and clone size were taken over from that table, and D and trimming were inferred from the DNA. In this sample the table shows roughly 100,000 clones, 75% to 95% of which occur a single time. The top ten constitute roughly 6% of the sample.

Each collaborating institution followed its own protocols to collect whole blood in K2EDTA tubes. For TCRbeta analysis, collaborator samples were shipped as frozen whole blood, as isolated PBMCs, or as DNA extracted from either sample type. Sequencing was done on a sample of peripheral blood. The chain joins TRBV7-9 to TRBJ2-5; confidence is insufficient to name the D gene. The receptor was derived from a human donor in a cohort sampled during active COVID-19. The CDR3 reads as follows: CASSLAASWETQYF. The sequenced DNA: TGTGCCAGCAGCTTAGCGGCCTCTTGGGAGACCCAGTACTTC.